This is a list of T cell receptor beta chains from one sample in a study of Tregs in tolerant kidney transplant recipients. The method was immunoSEQ multiplex PCR; TCRdb's version includes in-frame clones alone and lacks a portion of them. Of 60,000 or so clones in the sample, 70% to 90% were seen once. This material consisted of Tregs from blood, taken before the transplant. The source of these receptors is a human donor who received a combined kidney and bone marrow transplant. The CDR3 runs from the conserved cysteine through the conserved F or W. Each record gives: V gene, clone size, D gene, J gene, CDR3 protein, CDR3 DNA. The D gene is left open where the match is weak. Expanded clones get a size class; other rows say once, few or many, or leave the size out.

>TRBV5-5|few|-|TRBJ2-1
CASSLGGLREMKQFF
TGTGCCAGCAGCTTGGGTGGTTTAAGGGAGATGAAGCAGTTCTTC
>TRBV5-1|once|TRBD2|TRBJ2-1
CASSSAGLAGGEQFF
TGCGCCAGCAGCTCGGCAGGACTAGCGGGGGGTGAGCAGTTCTTC
>TRBV11-2|-|-|TRBJ2-2
CASSQIWGAGELFF
TGTGCCAGCAGTCAAATATGGGGTGCCGGGGAGCTGTTTTTT
>TRBV5-1|-|-|TRBJ1-2
CASSLQGLGYYGYTF
TGCGCCAGCAGCTTACAAGGGTTGGGGTACTATGGCTACACCTTC
>TRBV6-1|-|-|TRBJ2-7
CASSGRGSYEQYF
TGTGCCAGCAGTGGGCGGGGCTCCTACGAGCAGTACTTC
>TRBV28|-|-|TRBJ1-1
CASSLFRGMNTEAFF
TGTGCCAGCAGTTTGTTCAGGGGAATGAACACTGAAGCTTTCTTT
>TRBV11-3|-|-|TRBJ1-1
CASSLTLGTEAFF
TGTGCCAGCAGCTTGACCCTTGGCACTGAAGCTTTCTTT
>TRBV11-2|-|-|TRBJ2-3
CASSLNLKPSTDTQYF
TGTGCCAGCAGCTTAAACCTAAAACCTAGCACAGATACGCAGTATTTT
>TRBV5-1|-|-|TRBJ2-5
CASSRDLSRGGETQYF
TGCGCCAGCAGCCGGGACTTGTCTCGGGGTGGGGAGACCCAGTACTTC
>TRBV5-4|-|-|TRBJ2-7
CASSLDGFYEQYF
TGTGCCAGCAGCTTAGACGGGTTCTACGAGCAGTACTTC
>TRBV27|-|-|TRBJ1-6
CASSGQSNSPLHF
TGTGCCAGCAGCGGACAATCAAATTCACCCCTCCACTTT
>TRBV30|-|-|TRBJ2-7
CAWKQRVSYEQYF
TGTGCCTGGAAGCAGCGGGTTTCCTACGAGCAGTACTTC
>TRBV5-1|few|TRBD1|TRBJ2-3
CASSWSGGTGTDTQYF
TGCGCCAGCAGCTGGTCAGGGGGTACGGGCACAGATACGCAGTATTTT
>TRBV7-8|-|-|TRBJ1-2
CASSLWGREGYGYTF
TGTGCCAGCAGCTTATGGGGCAGGGAAGGCTATGGCTACACCTTC